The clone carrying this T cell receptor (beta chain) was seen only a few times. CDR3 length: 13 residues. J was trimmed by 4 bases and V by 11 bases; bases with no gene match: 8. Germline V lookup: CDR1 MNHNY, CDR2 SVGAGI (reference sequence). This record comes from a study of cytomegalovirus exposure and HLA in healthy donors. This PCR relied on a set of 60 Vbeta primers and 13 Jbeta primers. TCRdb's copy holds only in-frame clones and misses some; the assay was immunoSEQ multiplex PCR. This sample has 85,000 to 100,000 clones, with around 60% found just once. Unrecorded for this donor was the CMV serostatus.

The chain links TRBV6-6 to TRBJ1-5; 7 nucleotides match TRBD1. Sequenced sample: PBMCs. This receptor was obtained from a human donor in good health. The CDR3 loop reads CAGSTGANQPQHF. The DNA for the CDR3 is TGTGCCGGATCTACAGGGGCTAATCAGCCCCAGCATTTT.